This TCR beta chain stems from a study of identical twins. Unique molecular identifiers were present on cDNA, and template switching added a universal primer site. TCRdb ran MiXCR on the 5' RACE reads and lists one entry per CDR3 protein. The data contain nearly 900,000 distinct CDR3 sequences, more than 9% of them singletons. Concerning this clonotype itself: Antigen unknown.

Study observations and caveats: Cord blood beta clonotypes that were abundant carried fewer insertions, and memory repertoires showed no such trend. There was more out-of-frame TCR alpha sharing in monozygotic twins than models estimated.

From germline, CDR1 is KGHSH and CDR2 LQKENI. The germline V and J ends were trimmed by 1 base and 7 bases, with 5 bases remaining between them. There are 12 residues in the CDR3. The same sample was also studied in work on yellow fever vaccine responses in identical twins.

Sequencing was carried out using PBMCs. The TCR originated in a woman aged 18-30 years in good health. V and J are TRBV18 and TRBJ2-1; D uncertain. The CDR3 bases are TGTGCCAGCTCACCACAGAATAATGAGCAGTTCTTC. This sequence encodes CASSPQNNEQFF.